This TCR beta chain was obtained from a study of T cells after yellow fever vaccination (dated by TCRdb to the late 2010s). Concerning the study at large: Staining for CD3, CD45RA, CCR7 and CD95 was used to sort memory subsets (EM, EMRA, CM and Tscm) on a BD FACS Aria III. Blood was collected at multiple timepoints before and after primary and secondary immunization, and bulk PBMC replicates and cell subsets were isolated. The cohort comprised two healthy male donors, one aged 18 to 30 and one aged 30 to 40 years. To track T-cell clones before and after primary and booster YFV17D yellow fever vaccination, bulk TCR alpha and beta repertoires were sequenced longitudinally. Libraries from fractions with low cell numbers were prepared with the SMART-Seq v4 Ultra Low Input RNA kit. Sorting of memory subsets took place on days 0, 15 and 45 and at 18 months after primary vaccination, as well as on days 0, 15 and 45 after the 30-year booster.

In light of the paper, this sample's treatment or condition label describes: live attenuated yellow fever vaccine strain. A standard Ficoll-Paque protocol was used to isolate PBMCs from peripheral blood. For sorted memory subsets, RNA extraction was done with the RNeasy Micro Kit. CDR1 is given as SGHTA and CDR2 as FQGNSA, both from the germline V gene. Trimming removed 5 bases from V and 10 bases from J, leaving 10 bases between the germline ends. Counted from cysteine to phenylalanine, this CDR3 has 11 amino acids. Only the CDR3 DNA is retained, 33 bases long and in frame from the first base. TCR cDNA was synthesized by 5'RACE template switching, through which a universal primer site and unique molecular identifiers were introduced. Priming for cDNA synthesis came from both the TCR alpha and TCR beta constant segments. Library amplification used two PCR steps, and the second PCR step added sample barcodes and sequencing adapters. Sequencing of libraries was done on Illumina HiSeq 2500 (2x100 bp) or NovaSeq (2x150 bp). Per the original workflow: MIGEC handled demultiplexing of reads and collapsing into UMI consensus sequences, while MiXCR performed V(D)J alignment. Using edgeR on replicate PBMC samples, clonotypes were called vaccine-responding if FDR was below 0.01 and the log2 fold change was above 5 up to day 15. Each bulk clonotype was labeled CD4 or CD8 based on which sequenced repertoire, CD4 or CD8, contained the clonotype at higher abundance. To estimate how each clone was distributed across memory phenotypes, clonotype frequencies in memory subsets were weighted by the numbers of FACS-sorted cells. The public reads were reanalyzed by TCRdb: fastp trimming at Q25, MiXCR alignment, in-frame beta chains only. Each record represents a unique CDR3 protein, reported with the most common genes and DNA among its rows. The V and J calls and clone size are TCRdb's, not the authors'. A total of some 49,000 distinct CDR3 sequences appear in this sample, approximately 6.3% of them only once. The top ten hold more than 9% of the sample.

In this sample, this clonotype turned up many times. Base qualities were left out, and no much larger clone turns up one base away. Points the paper makes about the study in general: After the booster, most clones that had expanded after primary vaccination were detected again (approximately 97% of CD4 and 88% of CD8), suggesting broad maintenance of memory. In the sorted memory subsets on day 0, nearly all vaccine-responding clonotypes were below the level of detection. The study included only a couple of donors, which limits how far the findings can be generalized. A small share of clonotypes occurred in both CD4 and CD8 compartments, likely arising from convergent recombination. Compared with the primary T-cell response, the secondary T-cell response was weaker but faster, peaking on day 5 rather than day 15. Computational filtering was needed because FACS-sorted repertoires could contain abundant contaminating clonotypes from the bulk population.

Sequences were derived from PBMCs, either bulk or a sorted T-cell subset (CD4+, CD8+, memory, or dextramer-sorted; not recorded which), sampled 45 days after the yellow fever booster vaccination. The TCR was taken from a young man who received the YFV17D yellow fever vaccine. The rearrangement combines TRBV7-2 with TRBJ2-3; TRBD2 might be the D gene, on 5 matching bases. The nucleotide sequence reads as follows: TGTGCCAGCAGCCGGGATCTATCGCAGTATTTT. Its translation is CASSRDLSQYF.